The TCR beta chain described here comes from a study of CD8 T cells in Susac syndrome. CDR1 and CDR2 (germline): DFQATT, SNEGSKA (reference sequence). The CDR3 is 15 amino acids. Random hexamers served to reverse transcribe about 0.45 to 1 ug RNA. TCRdb passed the immunoSEQ multiplex PCR reads through MiXCR, listing each CDR3 protein once. The data contain 150,000 to 200,000 distinct CDR3 sequences, about 93% of them singletons. CD8+ and CD4+ T cells from blood underwent TCR beta sequencing, which was carried out in a high-throughput format. The rearrangement uses TRBV20-1 and TRBJ1-4; the D is unclear. Sequencing was performed on CD4+ T cells from PBMCs. This receptor was obtained from a human donor with Susac syndrome. The CDR3 loop is CSAVGSPATNEKLFF. The CDR3 nucleotides are TGCAGCGCAGTGGGAAGCCCTGCAACTAATGAAAAACTGTTTTTT.